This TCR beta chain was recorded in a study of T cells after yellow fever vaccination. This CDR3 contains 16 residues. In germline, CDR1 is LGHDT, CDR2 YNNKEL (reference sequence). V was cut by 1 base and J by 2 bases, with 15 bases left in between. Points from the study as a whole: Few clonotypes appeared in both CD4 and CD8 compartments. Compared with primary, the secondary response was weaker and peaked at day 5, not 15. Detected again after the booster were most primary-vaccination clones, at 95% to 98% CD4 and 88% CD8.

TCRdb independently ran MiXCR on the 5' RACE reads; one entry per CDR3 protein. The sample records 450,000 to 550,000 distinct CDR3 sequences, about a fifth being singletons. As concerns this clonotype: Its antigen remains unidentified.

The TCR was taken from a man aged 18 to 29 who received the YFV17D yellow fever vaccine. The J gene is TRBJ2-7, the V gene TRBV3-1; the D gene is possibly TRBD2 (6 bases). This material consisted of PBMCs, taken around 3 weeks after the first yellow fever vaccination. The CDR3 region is CASSQGAGGVTYEQYF. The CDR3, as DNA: TGTGCCAGCAGCCAAGGAGCGGGCGGGGTCACCTACGAGCAGTACTTC.